This T cell receptor (beta chain) was identified during a study of T cell changes during pregnancy in multiple sclerosis. The V gene's germline CDR1 is MDHEN and CDR2 SYDVKM. The CDR3 extends over 16 amino acids. J was trimmed by 4 bases and V by 4 bases; bases with no gene match: 11. Profiling relied on immunoSEQ multiplex PCR, and the TCRdb table lists in-frame clones only, not all of them. Here the sample spans around 42,000 clones, about 92% being singletons. The TCR originated in a female donor with multiple sclerosis, enrolled in a pregnancy study. V and J are TRBV28 and TRBJ1-2; TRBD1 agrees at 8 bases. The sequencing here drew on CD4+ T cells from peripheral blood mononuclear cells, taken in the third trimester of pregnancy. Here the CDR3 reads CASSSGARGQGYGYTF. The CDR3 bases are TGTGCCAGCAGTTCCGGGGCCAGGGGGCAGGGCTATGGCTACACCTTC.